This TCR beta chain is from a study of blood T cell repertoires in COVID-19. The CDR3 is 17 amino acids. V trimming: 0 bases; J trimming: 5 bases; junction bases outside the gene matches: 10. Germline-derived CDR1 and CDR2 are SQVTM and ANQGSEA. The table came from immunoSEQ multiplex PCR; TCRdb's copy has only in-frame clones and leaves some out. This sample has about 220,000 clones; approximately 77% occur once, and the top ten carry 3% to 4.5%. This TCR came from an elderly woman with acute or convalescent COVID-19. Sample: peripheral blood. This rearrangement joins TRBV29-1 to TRBJ2-1; TRBD1 matches 10 bases. For the CDR3, the DNA is TGCAGCGTTGAAGATCGAGGAAGACAGGGGGCCGACAATGAGCAGTTCTTC. This gives the protein CSVEDRGRQGADNEQFF.